This T cell receptor (beta chain) is from a study of CD8+CD57+ T cells in acquired aplastic anemia. Study in general: Across the sorted CD4+ and CD8+ cells, DNA amounts averaged roughly 3.5 ug. Study observations and caveats: Patients and controls had in common around 29 CD8+ CDR3 sequences.

Details on this clonotype: Its target is not known.

Genomic DNA acted as the template from which TCR beta VDJ combination and CDR3 sequence profiling were carried out. TCRdb passed the reads through MiXCR, listing each CDR3 protein once. The table includes approximately 180,000 distinct CDR3 sequences, around half detected once. Per the germline V gene, CDR1 is KGHDR and CDR2 is SFDVKD. This CDR3 region has 15 residues. V was pared by 3 bases and J by 6 bases, with 8 bases of the junction left unmatched. An expansion of CD8+CD57+ cells by flow cytometry had been shown in patients chosen for sequencing. Severe acquired aplastic anemia was the diagnosis recorded for all patients. No therapy was given to patients before blood sampling.

Sequences were obtained from sorted CD4+, CD8+, or CD8+CD57+ T cells (not recorded which) from PBMCs. This TCR was recovered from a human donor with aplastic anemia. This chain links TRBV24-1 with TRBJ2-7; 9 bases match TRBD1. CDR3 DNA sequence: TGTGCCACCAGTGATCCGGGACAGGGTCCTTCCGAGCAGTACTTC. Translated: CATSDPGQGPSEQYF.